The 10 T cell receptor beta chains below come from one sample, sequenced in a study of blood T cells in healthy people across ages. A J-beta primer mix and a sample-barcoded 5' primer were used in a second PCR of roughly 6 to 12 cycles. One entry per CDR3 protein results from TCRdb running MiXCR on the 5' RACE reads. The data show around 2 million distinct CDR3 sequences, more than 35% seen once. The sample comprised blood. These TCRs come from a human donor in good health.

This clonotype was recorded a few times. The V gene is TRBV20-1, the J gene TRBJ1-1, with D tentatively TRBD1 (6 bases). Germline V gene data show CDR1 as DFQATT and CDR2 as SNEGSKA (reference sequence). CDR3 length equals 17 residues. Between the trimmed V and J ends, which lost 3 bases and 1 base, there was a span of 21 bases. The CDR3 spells CSASSPDSLLGNTEAFF. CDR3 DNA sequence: TGCAGTGCTAGTTCCCCGGACAGCCTATTGGGGAACACTGAAGCTTTCTTT.

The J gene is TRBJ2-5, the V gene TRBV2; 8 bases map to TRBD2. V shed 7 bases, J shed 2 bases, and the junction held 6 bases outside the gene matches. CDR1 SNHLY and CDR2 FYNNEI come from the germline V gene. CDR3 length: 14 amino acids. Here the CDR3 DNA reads TGTGCCAGCAATAGACTAGCGCAACAAGAGACCCAGTACTTC. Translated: CASNRLAQQETQYF.

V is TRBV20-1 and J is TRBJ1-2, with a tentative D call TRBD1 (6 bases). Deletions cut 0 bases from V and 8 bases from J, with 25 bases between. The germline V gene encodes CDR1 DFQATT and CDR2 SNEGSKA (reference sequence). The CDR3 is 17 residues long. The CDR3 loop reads CSARDLVQGYLPRGYTF. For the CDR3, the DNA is TGCAGTGCTAGAGATTTAGTACAGGGTTATCTTCCACGGGGCTACACCTTC.

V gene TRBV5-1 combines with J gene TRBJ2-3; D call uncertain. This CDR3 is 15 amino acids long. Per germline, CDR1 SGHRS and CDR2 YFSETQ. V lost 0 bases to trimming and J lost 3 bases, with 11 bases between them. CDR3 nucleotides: TGCGCCAGCAGCTTGGCCCGGGCACGGACAGATACGCAGTATTTT. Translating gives CASSLARARTDTQYF.

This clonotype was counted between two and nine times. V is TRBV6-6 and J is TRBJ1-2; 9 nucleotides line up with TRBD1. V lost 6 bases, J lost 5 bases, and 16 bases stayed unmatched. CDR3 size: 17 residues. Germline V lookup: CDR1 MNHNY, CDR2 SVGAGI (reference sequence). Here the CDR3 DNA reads TGTGCCAGCAGACTATTATCCCCCCCCGGGACAGGGTATGGCTACACCTTC. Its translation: CASRLLSPPGTGYGYTF.

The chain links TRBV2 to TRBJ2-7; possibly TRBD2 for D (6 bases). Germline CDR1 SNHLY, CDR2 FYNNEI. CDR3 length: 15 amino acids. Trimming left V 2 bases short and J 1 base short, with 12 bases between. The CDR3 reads CASSESRRASYEQYF. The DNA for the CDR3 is TGTGCCAGCAGTGAATCCCGGAGGGCATCCTACGAGCAGTACTTC. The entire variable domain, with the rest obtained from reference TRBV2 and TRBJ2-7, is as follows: EPEVTQTPSHQVTQMGQEVILRCVPISNHLYFYWYRQILGQKVEFLVSFYNNEISEKSEIFDDQFSVERPDGSNFTLKIRSTKLEDSAMYFCASSESRRASYEQYFGPGTRLTVT.

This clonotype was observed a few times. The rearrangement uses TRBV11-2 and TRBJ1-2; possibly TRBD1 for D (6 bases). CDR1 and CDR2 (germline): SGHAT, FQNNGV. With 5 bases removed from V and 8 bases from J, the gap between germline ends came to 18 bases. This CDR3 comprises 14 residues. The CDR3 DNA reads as TGTGCCAGCAGCCTGTTGGGGGGCTCAGGAGGCTACACCTTC. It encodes CASSLLGGSGGYTF.

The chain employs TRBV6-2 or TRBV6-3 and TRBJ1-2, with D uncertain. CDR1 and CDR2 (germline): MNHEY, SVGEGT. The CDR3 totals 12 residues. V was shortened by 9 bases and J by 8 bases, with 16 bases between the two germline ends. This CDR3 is CASRFRKGGYTF. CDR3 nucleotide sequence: TGTGCCAGTCGGTTCCGCAAAGGGGGCTACACCTTC.

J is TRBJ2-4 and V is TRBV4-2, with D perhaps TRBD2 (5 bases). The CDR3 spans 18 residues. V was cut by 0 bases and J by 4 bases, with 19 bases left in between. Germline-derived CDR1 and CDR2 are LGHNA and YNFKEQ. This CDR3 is CASSQDGRGSLTKNIQYF. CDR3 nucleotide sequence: TGTGCCAGCAGCCAAGATGGTCGGGGATCCCTAACAAAAAACATTCAGTACTTC.

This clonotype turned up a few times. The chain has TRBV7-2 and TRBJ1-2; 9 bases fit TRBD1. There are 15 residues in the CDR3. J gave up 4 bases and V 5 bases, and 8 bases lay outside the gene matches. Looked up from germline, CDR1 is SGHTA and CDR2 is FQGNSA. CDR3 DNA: TGTGCCAGCAGCCCATCGGGACAGGGAGGCTATGGCTACACCTTC. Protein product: CASSPSGQGGYGYTF.